A single sample is the source of the 5 T cell receptor beta chains below, sequenced in a study of OX40 agonist ivuxolimab in advanced cancers. TCRdb's table, derived via immunoSEQ multiplex PCR, lists solely in-frame clones and lacks some. The data show some 64,000 clones, roughly 85% seen once. Sample: CD4+ or CD8+ T cells sorted from blood, taken in a trial of the OX40 agonist ivuxolimab. The origin of the receptors is an adult with an advanced solid tumor such as melanoma, head and neck, liver or kidney cancer.

The genes are TRBV9 and TRBJ2-1; TRBD1 agrees at 7 bases. J was trimmed by 2 bases and V by 0 bases; bases with no gene match: 2. The V gene's germline CDR1 is SGDLS and CDR2 YYNGEE. There are 15 residues in the CDR3. The DNA for the CDR3 is TGTGCCAGCAGCGTAGGTCAGGGGGCCTACAATGAGCAGTTCTTC. It codes for CASSVGQGAYNEQFF. Using reference TRBV9 and TRBJ2-1 for the parts outside the CDR3, the full variable domain is DSGVTQTPKHLITATGQRVTLRCSPRSGDLSVYWYQQSLDQGLQFLIQYYNGEERAKGNILERFSAQQFPDLHSELNLSSLELGDSALYFCASSVGQGAYNEQFFGPGTRLTVL.

This clone was counted only a few times. This chain joins TRBV18 and TRBJ1-1; D may be TRBD1 (5 bases). CDR3 length: 17 residues. V lost 3 bases to trimming and J lost 1 base, with 18 bases between them. Germline V gene sequence: CDR1 KGHSH, CDR2 LQKENI. This CDR3 reads CASSPPGRTQGNTEAFF. In DNA form, the CDR3 reads TGTGCCAGCTCACCCCCAGGGAGGACCCAAGGGAACACTGAAGCTTTCTTT.

This sequence joins TRBV12-5 and TRBJ2-1; tentatively, D is TRBD1 (5 bases). Trimming left V 3 bases short and J 12 bases short, with 15 bases between. Germline V gene sequence: CDR1 LGHNT, CDR2 FRNRAP. The CDR3 runs 13 residues. The CDR3 coding sequence is TGTGCTAGTGGTTTAGAGGACAACGTAGCGCAGTTCTTC. It codes for CASGLEDNVAQFF.

V usage is TRBV30 and J usage is TRBJ1-1; D is unresolved. CDR3 length: 11 residues. Trimming stripped 6 bases from V and 4 bases from J, with 9 bases between. Germline-derived CDR1 and CDR2 are GTSNPN and SVGIG (reference sequence). CDR3 residues: CACERSTEAFF. DNA for the CDR3: TGTGCCTGCGAGAGAAGCACTGAAGCTTTCTTT.

This rearrangement joins TRBV5-1 to TRBJ1-1; weak D call: TRBD1 (6 bases). Trimming stripped 2 bases from V and 4 bases from J, with 9 bases between. This CDR3 region has 13 residues. From germline, CDR1 is SGHRS and CDR2 YFSETQ. This CDR3 is CASSFRGGTEAFF. The CDR3 DNA follows: TGCGCCAGCAGCTTTCGAGGGGGCACTGAAGCTTTCTTT.